These 7 T cell receptor beta chains came from one sample sequenced in a study of shared clonotypes between healthy human individuals. Sequencing used immunoSEQ multiplex PCR; TCRdb keeps in-frame clones, though not all of them. This table has fewer than 3 million clones, about nine tenths appearing once. The sequenced material came from naive CD4+ T cells from PBMCs. Subset indicated: CD45RA+ positively selected. The receptors originated from a young man in good health. Some clones in this sample may be carry-over from other donors' samples.

J is TRBJ1-5 and V is TRBV2; tentative D call: TRBD1 (5 bases). The CDR3 is 15 amino acids. Per germline, CDR1 SNHLY and CDR2 FYNNEI. With 4 bases removed from V and 0 bases from J, the gap between germline ends came to 10 bases. Written as DNA, the CDR3 is TGTGCCAGCAGTGCAGGGTCTTATAGCAATCAGCCCCAGCATTTT. Encoded protein: CASSAGSYSNQPQHF.

The chain couples TRBV10-3 to TRBJ2-1; 9 bases fit TRBD1. CDR3 length: 17 amino acids. Germline-derived CDR1 and CDR2 are ENHRY and SYGVKD. The J segment lost 4 bases and the V segment lost 0 bases, leaving 7 bases of the junction unmatched. CDR3 nucleotides: TGTGCCATCAGTGAGTCGACAGGGGGAGAGTCTTACAATGAGCAGTTCTTC. It is translated as CAISESTGGESYNEQFF.

This clone appeared a few times. This chain connects TRBV28 to TRBJ1-2; D is unresolved. The CDR3 covers 11 residues. Trimming removed 5 bases from V and 8 bases from J, with 9 bases in between. Germline lookup yields CDR1 MDHEN and CDR2 SYDVKM. This chain's CDR3 is CASSPATGYTF. The CDR3 bases are TGTGCCAGCAGTCCGGCGACCGGCTACACCTTC.

The chain uses TRBV5-4 and TRBJ2-4; TRBD1 matches 7 bases. Trimming cost V 0 bases and J 5 bases; bases outside gene matches: 8. This CDR3 is 16 amino acids long. Germline CDR1 reads SGHNT; CDR2 reads YYREEE (reference sequence). This CDR3 is CASSLVGWTGQNIQYF. The CDR3, as DNA: TGTGCCAGCAGCTTGGTGGGGTGGACAGGCCAAAACATTCAGTACTTC. The variable domain in full, completed from reference TRBV5-4 and TRBJ2-4, reads ETGVTQSPTHLIKTRGQQVTLRCSSQSGHNTVSWYQQALGQGPQFIFQYYREEENGRGNFPPRFSGLQFPNYSSELNVNALELDDSALYLCASSLVGWTGQNIQYFGAGTRLSVL.

This sequence joins TRBV6-1 and TRBJ1-1; the D is unclear. The ends were cut back, 6 bases at V and 5 bases at J, with 13 bases in the middle. The V gene's germline CDR1 is MNHNS and CDR2 SASEGT. The CDR3 spans 13 residues. The CDR3 region is CASSNRGGTEAFF. For the CDR3, the DNA is TGTGCCAGCAGCAACCGGGGAGGTACTGAAGCTTTCTTT.

The chain recombines TRBV5-1 with TRBJ2-5; maybe TRBD2 (5 bases). With 1 base removed from V and 5 bases from J, the gap between germline ends came to 9 bases. The CDR3 length is 13 residues. Germline-derived CDR1 and CDR2 are SGHRS and YFSETQ. Here the CDR3 DNA reads TGCGCCAGCAGCTTGAAAAGGGAGGAGACCCAGTACTTC. Translation: CASSLKREETQYF.

V and J are TRBV7-9 and TRBJ1-4; 10 positions agree with TRBD1. The V gene's germline CDR1 is SEHNR and CDR2 FQNEAQ (reference sequence). The CDR3 extends over 15 amino acids. The junction had 5 bases not matched to a gene; V was cut back by 2 bases and J by 8 bases. The CDR3 here is CASSLFGTGEEKLFF. As DNA, the CDR3 is TGTGCCAGCAGCTTATTCGGGACAGGGGAAGAAAAACTGTTTTTT. Full variable domain (outside the CDR3, taken from reference TRBV7-9 and TRBJ1-4): DTGVSQNPRHKITKRGQNVTFRCDPISEHNRLYWYRQTLGQGPEFLTYFQNEAQLEKSRLLSDRFSAERPKGSFSTLEIQRTEQGDSAMYLCASSLFGTGEEKLFFGSGTQLSVL.